Described below is a single T cell receptor (beta chain) sequence and its context. Its antigen is as yet unknown. Assay: immunoSEQ multiplex PCR; the TCRdb copy retains only in-frame clones and omits some. The data show about 56,000 clones, about 96% seen once. The data originate from a study of cytomegalovirus exposure and HLA in healthy donors. Study outcomes and limitations: Rare TCR sequences predominated, though certain public TCRs were found in many donors.

CDR1 is SGHNT and CDR2 is YENEEA in the germline V gene. V lost 5 bases, J lost 7 bases, and 13 bases stayed unmatched. CDR3 size: 16 residues. The clonotype originates from a woman in her late teens or twenties in good health and CMV-seronegative. This chain uses TRBV11-3 with TRBJ2-1; 8 bases match TRBD1. Material: PBMCs. CDR3 in amino acids: CASSVTGDTGWNEQFF. As DNA, the CDR3 is TGTGCCAGCAGCGTGACAGGGGATACGGGGTGGAATGAGCAGTTCTTC.